These 31 T cell receptor beta chains originate from one sample sequenced in a study of shared clonotypes between healthy human individuals. TCRdb's copy holds only in-frame clones and misses some; the assay was immunoSEQ multiplex PCR. Of hundreds of thousands of clones in the sample, around 78% are singletons; the top ten hold around 2%. Sequenced material: memory CD4+ T cells sorted from blood. Subset given: CD45RA-negative fraction. Every receptor here comes from a woman aged 25 to 39 in good health.

The J gene is TRBJ2-7, the V gene TRBV5-1; D not resolved. Trimming pared 0 bases from V and 6 bases from J, leaving 16 bases between. The V gene's germline CDR1 is SGHRS and CDR2 YFSETQ. The CDR3 contains 15 residues. In nucleotides, the CDR3 is TGCGCCAGCAGCTTGGTGTCGGTACTTCGCTCCGAGCAGTACTTC. This encodes CASSLVSVLRSEQYF. The whole variable domain, remainder taken from reference TRBV5-1 and TRBJ2-7, is KAGVTQTPRYLIKTRGQQVTLSCSPISGHRSVSWYQQTPGQGLQFLFEYFSETQRNKGNFPGRFSGRQFSNSRSEMNVSTLELGDSALYLCASSLVSVLRSEQYFGPGTRLTVT.

This chain uses TRBV16 with TRBJ2-1, with D possibly being TRBD2 (5 bases). CDR3 length: 15 amino acids. In germline, CDR1 is KGHSY, CDR2 FQNENV. V shed 3 bases and J shed 2 bases, with 11 bases lying between them. CDR3 residues: CASSQTWETYNEQFF. CDR3 nucleotides: TGTGCCAGCAGCCAGACGTGGGAGACCTACAATGAGCAGTTCTTC.

V is TRBV27 and J is TRBJ1-3, with a tentative D call TRBD1 (5 bases). The CDR3 is 15 amino acids. Deletions cut 5 bases from V and 0 bases from J, with 11 bases between. Per germline, CDR1 MNHEY and CDR2 SMNVEV (reference sequence). The CDR3 bases are TGTGCCAGCAGTGCCCCAGGGCTCTCTGGAAACACCATATATTTT. It encodes CASSAPGLSGNTIYF.

The chain combines TRBV4-2 with TRBJ2-1; D remains ambiguous. The CDR3 totals 16 residues. The V gene lost 0 bases and the J gene lost 3 bases, with 12 bases spanning the gap. Germline CDR1 reads LGHNA; CDR2 reads YNFKEQ. CDR3 sequence reads: CASSQDLGIVYNEQFF. The CDR3 DNA follows: TGTGCCAGCAGCCAAGATCTTGGTATCGTCTACAATGAGCAGTTCTTC.

This clone appeared once. The chain uses TRBV19 and TRBJ2-6; the D gene is possibly TRBD1 (6 bases). From germline, CDR1 is LNHDA and CDR2 SQIVND (reference sequence). V lost 3 bases and J lost 10, with 13 bases in between. The CDR3 covers 14 residues. This CDR3 reads CASSMSRGPNVLTF. The CDR3 nucleotides read TGTGCCAGTAGTATGAGCAGGGGTCCGAACGTCCTGACTTTC.

V and J are TRBV6-5 and TRBJ1-1; a weak D match, TRBD1 (5 bases). The V gene lost 5 bases and the J gene lost 1 base, with 11 bases spanning the gap. CDR3 length equals 14 residues. CDR1 MNHEY and CDR2 SVGAGI come from the germline V gene. CDR3 in DNA: TGTGCCAGCAGTCCCTCGGGACCGAACACTGAAGCTTTCTTT. It yields the protein CASSPSGPNTEAFF.

CDR3 bases: TGTGCCACCAGCAGAGACCTAATGGGGGGAGTTGAGATTCAGTACTTC. Residues: CATSRDLMGGVEIQYF. This rearrangement joins TRBV15 to TRBJ2-4, with a possible D match to TRBD2 (6 bases). Trimming removed 0 bases at V and 10 bases at J, with 19 bases between. Per the germline V gene, CDR1 is LNHNV and CDR2 is YYDKDF (reference sequence). The CDR3 sequence is 16 residues long.

The chain uses TRBV11-2 and TRBJ1-1; D remains unclear. Germline CDR1 and CDR2: SGHAT and FQNNGV. The CDR3 is made up of 16 amino acids. Trimming pared 1 base from V and 3 bases from J, leaving 15 bases between. CDR3 protein: CASSLAGVLRDTEAFF. The CDR3 nucleotides read TGTGCCAGCAGCTTAGCCGGGGTGCTTCGCGACACTGAAGCTTTCTTT.

The J gene is TRBJ2-1, the V gene TRBV25-1, with 7 nucleotides matching TRBD1. Germline CDR1 and CDR2: MGHDK and SYGVNS. The length of the CDR3 is 15 residues. Trimming removed 2 bases from V and 4 bases from J; junction bases left unmatched: 5. The CDR3, as DNA: TGTGCCAGCAGTGAACGGGACAGAACATACAATGAGCAGTTCTTC. Translating gives CASSERDRTYNEQFF. Combining the CDR3 with reference TRBV25-1 and TRBJ2-1 gives the whole variable domain EADIYQTPRYLVIGTGKKITLECSQTMGHDKMYWYQQDPGMELHLIHYSYGVNSTEKGDLSSESTVSRIRTEHFPLTLESARPSHTSQYLCASSERDRTYNEQFFGPGTRLTVL.

This clone appeared a few times. V and J are TRBV5-6 and TRBJ2-7, with 7 bases that match TRBD2. There are 14 residues in the CDR3. Germline loops: CDR1 SGHDT, CDR2 YYEEEE. The V gene end was trimmed by 3 bases and the J gene end by 3 bases; junction bases not matched to a gene: 6. The CDR3 protein is CASSSETSSYEQYF. DNA of the CDR3: TGTGCCAGCAGCTCGGAGACTAGCAGCTACGAGCAGTACTTC.

This chain links TRBV5-8 with TRBJ2-4; 9 positions agree with TRBD1. CDR1 is SGHTS and CDR2 is YDEGEE in the germline V gene. This CDR3 has 15 amino acids. Trimming took 2 bases from V and 1 from J; bases not matched to a gene: 1. The CDR3 here is CASSLQGAAKNIQYF. DNA for the CDR3: TGTGCCAGCAGCTTACAGGGGGCCGCCAAAAACATTCAGTACTTC. Drawing the rest from reference TRBV5-8 and TRBJ2-4, the complete variable domain is EAGVTQSPTHLIKTRGQQATLRCSPISGHTSVYWYQQALGLGLQFLLWYDEGEERNRGNFPPRFSGRQFPNYSSELNVNALELEDSALYLCASSLQGAAKNIQYFGAGTRLSVL.

This clone was seen a few times. It may be a read error: a sequence one base away is much more abundant. Other DNA sequences in the sample encode the same CDR3. This chain uses TRBV19 with TRBJ2-1; 11 bases are shared with TRBD1. This CDR3 spans 17 amino acids. The junction had 5 bases not matched to a gene; V was cut back by 0 bases and J by 4 bases. The V gene's germline CDR1 is LNHDA and CDR2 SQIVND (reference sequence). Written as DNA, the CDR3 is TGTGCCAGTAGTATAGACTCCGGGACAGGGGGTTACAATGAGCAGTTCTTC. Encoded protein: CASSIDSGTGGYNEQFF.

V and J are TRBV18 and TRBJ2-2; 8 bases are a match to TRBD2. Per the germline V gene, CDR1 is KGHSH and CDR2 is LQKENI. There are 17 residues in the CDR3. Trimming at V came to 4 bases and at J to 1 base, leaving 8 bases not matched to a gene. CDR3 amino acids: CASSRTRLAGNTGELFF. The CDR3 region has the DNA TGTGCCAGCTCACGAACCCGGCTAGCGGGGAACACCGGGGAGCTGTTTTTT. Looking up the rest from reference TRBV18 and TRBJ2-2 gives the full variable domain: NAGVMQNPRHLVRRRGQEARLRCSPMKGHSHVYWYRQLPEEGLKFMVYLQKENIIDESGMPKERFSAEFPKEGPSILRIQQVVRGDSAAYFCASSRTRLAGNTGELFFGEGSRLTVL.

This clone was counted a few times. The chain combines TRBV5-1 with TRBJ2-7; D is possibly TRBD2 (6 bases). This CDR3 is 15 amino acids long. Germline V gives CDR1 SGHRS, CDR2 YFSETQ. The V gene lost 4 bases and the J gene lost 2 bases, with 16 bases spanning the gap. The CDR3 protein is CASSPGRERTYEQYF. The CDR3 DNA is TGCGCCAGCAGCCCTGGCCGGGAGAGAACCTACGAGCAGTACTTC.

This rearrangement joins TRBV2 to TRBJ2-1; D is uncertain. Looked up from germline, CDR1 is SNHLY and CDR2 is FYNNEI. V lost 5 bases to trimming and J lost 0 bases, with 11 bases between them. The CDR3 runs to 15 residues. The CDR3 nucleotides read TGTGCCAGCAGTAAACATCAAGACTCCTACAATGAGCAGTTCTTC. Encoded protein: CASSKHQDSYNEQFF.

The chain carries TRBV6-6 and TRBJ2-1; possibly TRBD2 for D (6 bases). CDR1 is MNHNY and CDR2 is SVGAGI in the germline V gene (reference sequence). V was trimmed by 7 bases and J by 0 bases, leaving 10 bases between them. CDR3 length: 14 amino acids. The CDR3 region is CASTPGSSYNEQFF. For the CDR3, the DNA is TGTGCCAGCACTCCCGGGAGCTCCTACAATGAGCAGTTCTTC.

Only one count was recorded for this clone. The chain carries TRBV29-1 and TRBJ2-5; 8 nucleotides align to TRBD1. The CDR3 is 13 amino acids. Germline V CDR1 and CDR2: SQVTM, ANQGSEA. V shed 4 bases and J 5 bases; nucleotides not matched to a gene: 6. CDR3 protein: CSVGRGPRETQYF. The CDR3 DNA sequence: TGCAGCGTTGGCAGGGGGCCACGGGAGACCCAGTACTTC. The full variable domain, completed using reference TRBV29-1 and TRBJ2-5, is SAVISQKPSRDICQRGTSLTIQCQVDSQVTMMFWYRQQPGQSLTLIATANQGSEATYESGFVIDKFPISRPNLTFSTLTVSNMSPEDSSIYLCSVGRGPRETQYFGPGTRLLVL.

The chain has TRBV18 and TRBJ1-1, with D maybe TRBD1 (5 bases). The CDR3 has 15 residues. Trimming stripped 0 bases from V and 5 bases from J, with 13 bases between. Germline assignment: CDR1 KGHSH and CDR2 LQKENI. The CDR3 here is CASSPPGGRYTEAFF. The CDR3 DNA sequence: TGTGCCAGCTCACCACCGGGGGGGAGGTATACTGAAGCTTTCTTT.

The sample holds a few counts of this clone. J is TRBJ1-3 and V is TRBV9, with 8 bases matching TRBD1. Germline CDR1 SGDLS, CDR2 YYNGEE. CDR3 length: 18 amino acids. V dropped 4 bases and J dropped 0; count of bases not matched to a gene: 12. CDR3 coding DNA: TGTGCCAGCAGCCAAATTTCAGGGGGCCCTAACTCTGGAAACACCATATATTTT. Protein product: CASSQISGGPNSGNTIYF.

The V gene is TRBV21-1, the J gene TRBJ2-7. TRBV21-1 is noted as a pseudogene. The CDR3 contains 10 residues. The CDR3 loop reads CASKDYEQYF. The CDR3 DNA reads as TGTGCCAGCAAAGACTACGAGCAGTACTTC.

The CDR3 here is CASSIAGGGELFF. The CDR3 bases are TGTGCCAGCAGTATAGCCGGGGGCGGGGAGCTGTTTTTT. This chain uses TRBV6-6 with TRBJ2-2; D might be TRBD2 (6 bases). V lost 5 bases and J lost 7, with 11 bases in between. The CDR3 is 13 residues long. Germline V gives CDR1 MNHNY, CDR2 SVGAGI (reference sequence).

V is TRBV25-1 and J is TRBJ2-2, with D uncertain. The CDR3 is 13 residues long. Between the trimmed V and J ends, which lost 6 bases and 5 bases, there was a span of 10 bases. From germline, CDR1 is MGHDK and CDR2 SYGVNS. The CDR3 nucleotides are TGTGCCAGCAGCCGGGCCGGGACCGGGGAGCTGTTTTTT. It codes for CASSRAGTGELFF.

The chain has TRBV27 and TRBJ1-5; D is possibly TRBD1 (6 bases). The germline V gene encodes CDR1 MNHEY and CDR2 SMNVEV (reference sequence). CDR3 length equals 14 residues. V was shortened by 1 base and J by 7 bases, with 11 bases between the two germline ends. CDR3 in DNA: TGTGCCAGCAGTTTATACAGGGAGGCACAGCCCCAGCATTTT. Its translation is CASSLYREAQPQHF.

This chain links TRBV2 with TRBJ2-1; no clear D. The CDR3 consists of 11 residues. Between the trimmed V and J ends, which lost 3 bases and 9 bases, there was a span of 6 bases. Per the germline V gene, CDR1 is SNHLY and CDR2 is FYNNEI. As DNA, the CDR3 is TGTGCCAGCAGTGATGACGGTGAGCAGTTCTTC. Encoded protein: CASSDDGEQFF.

The chain uses TRBV25-1 and TRBJ2-7, with 8 bases identical to TRBD2. The CDR3 is 14 residues long. Unmatched junction bases numbered 8, after V lost 7 bases and J lost 3 bases. CDR1 is MGHDK and CDR2 is SYGVNS in the germline V gene. The CDR3 is CASTERGRNYEQYF. As DNA, the CDR3 is TGTGCCAGCACAGAACGCGGGAGGAACTACGAGCAGTACTTC.

In regard to this clone: In the same sample, other DNA sequences code for this CDR3. The rearrangement links TRBV5-1 to TRBJ2-3; no firm D call. Trimming removed 0 bases at V and 0 bases at J, with 8 bases between. This CDR3 has 15 amino acids. Germline CDR1 and CDR2: SGHRS and YFSETQ. The CDR3 DNA reads TGCGCCAGCAGCTTGGCCCCGGGTAGCACAGATACGCAGTATTTT. Translation: CASSLAPGSTDTQYF.

The chain joins TRBV19 to TRBJ1-1, with D perhaps TRBD1 (6 bases). The CDR3 covers 15 residues. The germline V gene has CDR1 LNHDA and CDR2 SQIVND (reference sequence). V lost 1 base and J 6 bases, leaving 15 bases between the germline ends. The CDR3 here is CASSIVAGGVAEAFF. The DNA for the CDR3 is TGTGCCAGTAGTATAGTGGCCGGGGGCGTCGCTGAAGCTTTCTTT.

This chain connects TRBV11-2 to TRBJ1-2; D is uncertain. Trimming cost V 1 base and J 4 bases, with 13 bases left between them. CDR1 and CDR2 from the germline V gene are SGHAT and FQNNGV. This CDR3 comprises 15 residues. For the CDR3, the DNA is TGTGCCAGCAGCTTAGCGTCCGGACGGGCCTATGGCTACACCTTC. Protein: CASSLASGRAYGYTF.

This clone is a singleton in its sample. The chain couples TRBV19 to TRBJ2-2, with TRBD1 as a possible D gene (6 bases). CDR3 length equals 14 residues. Germline values: CDR1 LNHDA, CDR2 SQIVND (reference sequence). The germline V and J ends were trimmed by 5 bases and 6 bases, with 13 bases remaining between them. The CDR3 here is CASSWGRPAGELFF. DNA for the CDR3: TGTGCCAGTAGTTGGGGGCGCCCCGCCGGGGAGCTGTTTTTT. Variable domain in full (rest from reference TRBV19 and TRBJ2-2): DGGITQSPKYLFRKEGQNVTLSCEQNLNHDAMYWYRQDPGQGLRLIYYSQIVNDFQKGDIAEGYSVSREKKESFPLTVTSAQKNPTAFYLCASSWGRPAGELFFGEGSRLTVL.

This chain joins TRBV2 and TRBJ1-2, with D hard to call. V gave up 4 bases and J gave up 7 bases, with 4 bases separating them. The CDR3 loop spans 10 amino acids. Germline CDR1 is SNHLY and CDR2 is FYNNEI. CDR3 sequence: CASSGGGYTF. In DNA form, the CDR3 reads TGTGCCAGCAGTGGAGGTGGCTACACCTTC.

Here the CDR3 reads CASKGLANTEAFF. CDR3 nucleotide sequence: TGTGCCAGCAAAGGTTTAGCGAACACTGAAGCTTTCTTT. The chain carries TRBV6-5 and TRBJ1-1; unclear D gene. The germline V and J ends were trimmed by 7 bases and 1 base, with 10 bases remaining between them. The CDR3 contains 13 residues. CDR1 and CDR2 from the germline V gene are MNHEY and SVGAGI.